This TCR beta chain is drawn from a study of shared clonotypes between healthy human individuals. Study-level information: Per donor, CD8 memory used one plate, CD8 naive used two, CD4 memory used three and CD4 naive used three.

Study results and limitations: In this cohort, only blood was sampled, and tissue repertoires likely differ.

Looked up from germline, CDR1 is SGHAT and CDR2 is FQNNGV. The germline V and J ends were trimmed by 3 bases and 0 bases, with 15 bases remaining between them. This CDR3 is 18 amino acids long. In regard to this clone: The antigen is unknown.

Genomic DNA of every subset was divided equally among multiple immunoSEQ plates. Profiling relied on immunoSEQ multiplex PCR, and the TCRdb table lists in-frame clones only, not all of them. In the table there are around 2.5 million clones, under 95% of which are singletons. Splitting the CD4+ cells yielded a CD45RA+ naive subset and a CD45RA-negative memory subset. The source is a man in his late teens or twenties in good health. Some clones in this sample may be carry-over from other donors' samples. The sequencing sample was made of naive CD4+ T cells from PBMCs. This sample's subset: CD45RA+ positively selected. The rearrangement links TRBV11-2 to TRBJ2-6; D is perhaps TRBD1 (6 bases). The chain's CDR3 is CASSLTRTVFSGANVLTF. CDR3 nucleotide sequence: TGTGCCAGCAGCTTGACAAGGACAGTGTTCTCTGGGGCCAACGTCCTGACTTTC.